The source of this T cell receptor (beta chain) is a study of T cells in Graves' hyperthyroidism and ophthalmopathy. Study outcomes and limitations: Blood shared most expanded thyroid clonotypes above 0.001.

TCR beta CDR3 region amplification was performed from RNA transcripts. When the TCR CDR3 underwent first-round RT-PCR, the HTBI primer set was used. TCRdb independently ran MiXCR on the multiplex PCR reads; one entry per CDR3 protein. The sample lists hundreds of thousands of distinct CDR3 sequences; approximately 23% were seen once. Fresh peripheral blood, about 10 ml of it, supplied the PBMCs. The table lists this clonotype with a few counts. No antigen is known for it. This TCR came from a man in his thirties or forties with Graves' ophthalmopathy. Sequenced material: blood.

Here the CDR3 reads CASSTRGRGNEQYF. The CDR3 coding sequence is TGTGCCAGCAGCACCCGCGGGAGGGGAAACGAGCAGTACTTC. The genes are TRBV13 and TRBJ2-7; the match to TRBD2 covers 9 bases. The germline gives CDR1 PRHDT, CDR2 FYEKMQ (reference sequence). The V and J ends lost 5 bases and 5 bases, in that order; junction bases with no gene match: 7. The CDR3 consists of 14 residues. The full variable domain, with the rest looked up from reference TRBV13 and TRBJ2-7, is AAGVIQSPRHLIKEKRETATLKCYPIPRHDTVYWYQQGPGQDPQFLISFYEKMQSDKGSIPDRFSAQQFSDYHSELNMSSLELGDSALYFCASSTRGRGNEQYFGPGTRLTVT.